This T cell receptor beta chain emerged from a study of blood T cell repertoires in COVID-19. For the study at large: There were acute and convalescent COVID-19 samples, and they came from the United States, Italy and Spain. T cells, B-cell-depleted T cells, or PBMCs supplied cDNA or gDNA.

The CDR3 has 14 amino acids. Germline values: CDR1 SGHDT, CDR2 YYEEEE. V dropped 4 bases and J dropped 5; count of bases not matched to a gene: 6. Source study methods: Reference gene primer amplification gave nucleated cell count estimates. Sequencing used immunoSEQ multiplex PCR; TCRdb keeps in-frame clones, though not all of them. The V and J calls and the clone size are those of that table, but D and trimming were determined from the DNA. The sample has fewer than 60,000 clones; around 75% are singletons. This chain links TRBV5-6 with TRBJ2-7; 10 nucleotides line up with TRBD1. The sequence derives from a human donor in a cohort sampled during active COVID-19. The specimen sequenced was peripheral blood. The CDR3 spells CASSLGTGAHEQYF. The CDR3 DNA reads TGTGCCAGCAGCCTGGGGACAGGGGCACACGAGCAGTACTTC.